The source of this T cell receptor beta chain is a study of spatial heterogeneity in lung cancer. Study-wide background: An average of more than ten raw reads was observed per unique TCR and UMI combination.

The study, taken as a whole, reports: Approximately 7% of tumor T cells for alpha chains and 13% for beta chains were estimated to be covered. It was found that expanded intratumoral alpha and beta TCR counts tracked tumor mutation counts.

This clonotype was counted at least ten times. The antigen is undetermined. Time point described: sample taken at primary tumor resection. Whole RNA obtained from tumor, nontumor lung or frozen PBMC underwent sequencing without sorting. Via MiXCR, TCRdb re-called the 5' RACE reads, giving one row per CDR3 protein. There are 15,000 to 20,000 distinct CDR3 sequences in the sample; roughly 6% occur only once, and around 3.8% lies in the top ten. V lost 0 bases and J 9 bases, leaving 11 bases between the germline ends. The CDR3 extends over 13 amino acids. CDR1 is LGHDT, CDR2 YNNKEL, per germline (reference sequence).

Sequenced here: lung tumor tissue, sampled at surgery. The sequence derives from a female donor with early-stage non-small cell lung cancer. The chain is built from TRBV3-1 and TRBJ2-5, with D unclear. This CDR3 reads CASSQDPQTPQYF. Here the CDR3 DNA reads TGTGCCAGCAGCCAAGATCCCCAGACCCCCCAGTACTTC.